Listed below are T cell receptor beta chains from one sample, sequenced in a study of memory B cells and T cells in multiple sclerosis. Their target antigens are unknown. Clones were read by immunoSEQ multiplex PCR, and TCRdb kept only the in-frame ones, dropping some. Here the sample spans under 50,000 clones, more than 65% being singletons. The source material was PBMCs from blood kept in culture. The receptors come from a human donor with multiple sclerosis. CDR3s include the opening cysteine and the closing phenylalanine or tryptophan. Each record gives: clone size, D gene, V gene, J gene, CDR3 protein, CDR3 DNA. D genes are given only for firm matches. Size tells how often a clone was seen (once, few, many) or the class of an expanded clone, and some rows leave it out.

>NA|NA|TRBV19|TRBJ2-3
CASSKAVRVTDTQYF
TGTGCCAGTAGTAAGGCAGTTCGGGTGACAGATACGCAGTATTTT
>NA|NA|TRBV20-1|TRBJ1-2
CSALGVTGYTF
TGCAGTGCTTTAGGGGTAACTGGCTACACCTTC
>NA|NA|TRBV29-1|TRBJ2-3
CSVEGGRASTDTQYF
TGCAGCGTTGAAGGAGGCAGGGCCAGCACAGATACGCAGTATTTT
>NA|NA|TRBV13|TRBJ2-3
CASSLGEAQYF
TGTGCCAGCAGCTTAGGCGAGGCGCAGTATTTT
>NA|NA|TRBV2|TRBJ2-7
CASSEGRTYEQYF
TGTGCCAGCAGTGAAGGGAGGACCTACGAGCAGTACTTC
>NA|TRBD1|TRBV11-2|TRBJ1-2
CASKPGQGAMWYGYTF
TGTGCCAGTAAGCCCGGACAGGGGGCTATGTGGTATGGCTACACCTTC
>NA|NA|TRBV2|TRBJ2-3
CASRSGSNTDTQYF
TGTGCCAGTAGGAGCGGTTCGAACACAGATACGCAGTATTTT
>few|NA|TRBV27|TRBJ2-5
CASGGTGPGWETQYF
TGTGCCAGCGGGGGGACGGGACCTGGCTGGGAGACCCAGTACTTC
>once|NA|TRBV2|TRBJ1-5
CASRTAVGAQPQHF
TGTGCCAGCAGGACCGCCGTAGGTGCCCAGCCCCAGCATTTT
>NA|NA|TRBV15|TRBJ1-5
CATSRDVLENQPQHF
TGTGCCACCAGCAGAGATGTTTTAGAAAATCAGCCCCAGCATTTT
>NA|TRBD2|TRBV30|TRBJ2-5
CAWSVGTSGQETQYF
TGTGCCTGGAGTGTAGGGACTAGCGGCCAAGAGACCCAGTACTTC
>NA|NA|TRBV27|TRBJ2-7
CASSLSWPAYEQYF
TGTGCCAGCAGTTTATCGTGGCCTGCCTACGAGCAGTACTTC
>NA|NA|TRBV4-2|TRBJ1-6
CASSARGGDNSPLHF
TGTGCCAGCAGCGCTCGGGGGGGGGACAATTCACCCCTCCACTTT
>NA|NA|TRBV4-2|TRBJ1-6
CASSPVSGVSSYNSPLHF
TGTGCCAGCAGCCCCGTATCAGGAGTGAGCTCCTATAATTCACCCCTCCACTTT
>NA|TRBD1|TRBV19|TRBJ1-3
CASGTAGNTIYF
TGTGCCAGCGGGACAGCTGGAAACACCATATATTTT
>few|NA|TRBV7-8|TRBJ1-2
CASSFEGVYGYTF
TGTGCCAGCAGCTTTGAGGGTGTCTATGGCTACACCTTC
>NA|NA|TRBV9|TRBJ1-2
CASSGGRGWGDPNYGYTF
TGTGCCAGCAGCGGCGGACGAGGTTGGGGAGACCCTAACTATGGCTACACCTTC
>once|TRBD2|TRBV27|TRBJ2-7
CASSTGGYPRSSYEQYF
TGTGCCAGCAGCACCGGGGGGTATCCTAGGAGCTCCTACGAGCAGTACTTC
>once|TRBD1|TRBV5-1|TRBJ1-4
CASSPPNSGTGDEKLFF
TGCGCCAGCAGCCCCCCCAACTCAGGGACAGGGGATGAAAAACTGTTTTTT
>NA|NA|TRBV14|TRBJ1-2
CASSRNGVYGYTF
TGTGCCAGCAGCCGCAATGGGGTCTATGGCTACACCTTC
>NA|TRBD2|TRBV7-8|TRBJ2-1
CASSLASGGYNEQFF
TGTGCCAGCAGCTTAGCCAGCGGGGGTTACAATGAGCAGTTCTTC
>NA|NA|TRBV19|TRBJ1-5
CASSKQGFDQPQHF
TGTGCCAGTAGTAAACAGGGATTCGATCAGCCCCAGCATTTT
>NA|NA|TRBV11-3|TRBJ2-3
CASSLSRGAGAQYF
TGTGCCAGCAGCTTAAGCCGGGGGGCGGGGGCGCAGTATTTT
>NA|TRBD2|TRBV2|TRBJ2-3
CASVPPLAGWTDTQYF
TGTGCCAGCGTTCCCCCACTAGCGGGGTGGACAGATACGCAGTATTTT
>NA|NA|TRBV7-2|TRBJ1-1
CVKRRGTEAFF
TGTGTCAAAAGGAGGGGCACTGAAGCTTTCTTT
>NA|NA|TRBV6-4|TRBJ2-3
CASSEDWAHGTDTQYF
TGTGCCAGCAGTGAGGATTGGGCCCATGGCACAGATACGCAGTATTTT
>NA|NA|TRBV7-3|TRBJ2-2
CASSKSRDSTGELFF
TGTGCCAGCAGCAAGAGCAGGGATTCCACCGGGGAGCTGTTTTTT
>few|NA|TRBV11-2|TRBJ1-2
CASSSSQGTNYGYTF
TGTGCCAGCAGCTCGTCTCAGGGGACTAACTATGGCTACACCTTC
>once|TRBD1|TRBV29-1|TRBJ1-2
CRRVHTGGYYGYTF
TGCAGAAGAGTTCATACAGGGGGTTACTATGGCTACACCTTC
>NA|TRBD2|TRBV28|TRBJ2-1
CASLTSGGASYNEQFF
TGTGCCAGCCTGACTAGCGGGGGGGCGTCCTACAATGAGCAGTTCTTC
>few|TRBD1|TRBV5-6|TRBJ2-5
CASSFPGTEETQYF
TGTGCCAGCAGCTTTCCCGGGACAGAAGAGACCCAGTACTTC
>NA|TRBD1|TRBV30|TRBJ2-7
CAWSPRGLGEQYF
TGTGCCTGGAGTCCCAGGGGGCTCGGCGAGCAGTACTTC
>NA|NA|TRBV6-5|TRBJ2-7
CASSPGFVYEQYF
TGTGCCAGCTCCCCGGGTTTCGTGTACGAGCAGTACTTC
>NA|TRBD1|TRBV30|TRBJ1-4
CAWSDQTGVEKLFF
TGTGCCTGGAGTGACCAGACAGGGGTTGAAAAACTGTTTTTT
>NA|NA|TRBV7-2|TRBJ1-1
CASSLAGVNTEAFF
TGTGCCAGCAGCTTAGCAGGAGTGAACACTGAAGCTTTCTTT
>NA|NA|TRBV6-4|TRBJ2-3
CASSRGSYGTDTQYF
TGTGCCAGCAGTCGAGGGTCCTACGGCACAGATACGCAGTATTTT
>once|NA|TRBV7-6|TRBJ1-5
CASSLAGGSNQPQHF
TGTGCCAGCAGCTTAGCAGGGGGTAGCAATCAGCCCCAGCATTTT
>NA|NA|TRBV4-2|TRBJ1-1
CASSQAGVEAFF
TGTGCCAGCAGCCAAGCAGGGGTCGAAGCTTTCTTT
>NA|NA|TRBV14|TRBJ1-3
CASSQIDASGNTIYF
TGTGCCAGCAGCCAAATTGACGCATCTGGAAACACCATATATTTT
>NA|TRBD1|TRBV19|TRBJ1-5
CASSPGQGGYQPQHF
TGTGCCAGTAGCCCCGGACAGGGTGGGTATCAGCCCCAGCATTTT
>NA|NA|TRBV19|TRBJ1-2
CASQEQGNYGYTF
TGTGCCAGTCAAGAACAGGGAAACTATGGCTACACCTTC
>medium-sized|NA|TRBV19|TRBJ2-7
CASSTQRSYEQYF
TGTGCCAGTAGTACTCAGCGCTCCTACGAGCAGTACTTC
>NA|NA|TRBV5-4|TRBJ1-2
CASKWVRGYGYTF
TGTGCCAGCAAGTGGGTCCGCGGTTATGGCTACACCTTC
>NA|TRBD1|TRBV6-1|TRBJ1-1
CASSSRGRDTEAFF
TGTGCCAGCAGTAGCAGGGGGCGCGACACTGAAGCTTTCTTT
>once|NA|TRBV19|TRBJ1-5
CASSIGPDRLNQPQHF
TGTGCCAGTAGTATAGGGCCCGACAGGCTTAATCAGCCCCAGCATTTT
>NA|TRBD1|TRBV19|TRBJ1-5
CASNKLTGVQPQHF
TGTGCCAGTAATAAACTGACAGGGGTCCAGCCCCAGCATTTT
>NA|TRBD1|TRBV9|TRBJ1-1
CASSAPGQGLRNTEAFF
TGTGCCAGCAGCGCACCGGGACAGGGCCTTCGAAACACTGAAGCTTTCTTT
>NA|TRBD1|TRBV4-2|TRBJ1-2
CASRGQTGADGYTF
TGTGCCAGCAGGGGCCAGACAGGGGCGGATGGCTACACCTTC
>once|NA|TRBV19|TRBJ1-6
CASSRKGNPQNSSPLHF
TGTGCCAGTAGTCGCAAAGGGAACCCGCAAAACTCTTCACCCCTCCACTTT
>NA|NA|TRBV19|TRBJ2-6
CASSYTSGANVLTF
TGTGCCAGTAGCTACACCAGTGGGGCCAACGTCCTGACTTTC
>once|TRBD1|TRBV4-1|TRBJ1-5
CASSQDQRTGGEQPQHF
TGCGCCAGCAGCCAAGATCAAAGGACAGGGGGGGAGCAGCCCCAGCATTTT
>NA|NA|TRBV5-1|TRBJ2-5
CASSSQGPNQETQYF
TGCGCCAGCAGCTCCCAGGGTCCCAACCAAGAGACCCAGTACTTC
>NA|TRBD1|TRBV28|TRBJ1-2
CASSLTGGAWGYTF
TGTGCCAGCAGTTTAACAGGGGGCGCGTGGGGCTACACCTTC
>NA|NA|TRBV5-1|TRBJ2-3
CASSLSNRPTDTQYF
TGCGCCAGCAGCTTGTCAAACAGGCCCACAGATACGCAGTATTTT
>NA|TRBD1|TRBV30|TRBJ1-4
CASNRGRHEKLFF
TGTGCTTCCAACAGGGGGCGTCATGAAAAACTGTTTTTT